This TCR beta chain comes out of a study of CD4 and CD8 cells across lung adenocarcinoma regions. One entry per CDR3 protein, called by TCRdb with MiXCR from the PCR reads. The sample lists approximately 19,000 distinct CDR3 sequences, 45% to 50% occurring once. Deletions cut 6 bases from V and 5 bases from J, with 16 bases between. Germline loops: CDR1 MNHNS, CDR2 SASEGT. The CDR3 runs 14 residues. V gene TRBV6-1 combines with J gene TRBJ2-5; perhaps TRBD1 as D (6 bases). The receptor comes from a male donor with lung adenocarcinoma. The CD4 and CD8 labels of this study may be unreliable. Sequencing used CD8+ T cells from the margin of a lung tumor. The CDR3 spells CASRVGAERETQYF. The DNA for the CDR3 is TGTGCCAGCAGAGTGGGGGCGGAAAGGGAGACCCAGTACTTC.